This TCR beta chain was identified in a study of CD8+ T cells in alopecia areata. Regarding the study as a whole: Many of the expanded lesional clones endured in scalp and blood while on tofacitinib. Having just one nonresponder leaves the connection between baseline CD8+ expansion and response unresolved. An increase in clonality over normal scalp was evident in lesional scalp, especially alopecia totalis/universalis.

J gave up 4 bases and V 1 base, and 1 base lay outside the gene matches. Germline V lookup: CDR1 SGHVS, CDR2 FNYEAQ. CDR3 length: 13 amino acids. cDNA reverse transcribed from extracted RNA served as the sequencing template. The method was immunoSEQ multiplex PCR; TCRdb's version includes in-frame clones alone and lacks a portion of them. The data contain roughly 120,000 clones, roughly 58% of them singletons. In regard to this clone: Its cognate antigen is unknown.

The sample's treatment: oral pan-JAK inhibitor, 5-10 mg twice daily. Both peripheral blood and punch biopsies of lesional scalp skin were obtained from patients who had alopecia areata. Sequencing used CD8+ T cells sorted from blood, obtained at week 4, from a patient treated with tofacitinib. The V gene is TRBV7-6, the J gene TRBJ2-7, with 7 nucleotides matching TRBD1. The TCR was taken from a human donor with alopecia areata. CDR3 DNA: TGTGCCAGCAGCTTAGAGGGGGCGTACGAGCAGTACTTC. It translates to CASSLEGAYEQYF.